This TCR beta chain came from a study of blood T cell repertoires in COVID-19. Study-wide background: The study drew acute and convalescent COVID-19 samples from the United States, Italy and Spain. T cells, B-cell-depleted T cells, or PBMCs provided the cDNA or gDNA that served as material.

From germline, CDR1 is SEHNR and CDR2 FQNEAQ (reference sequence). Trimming shortened V by 3 bases and J by 4 bases, and 11 bases separated the two germline ends. The CDR3 length is 14 residues. In the original processing: Reference gene primer amplification gave estimated nucleated cell counts. This table comes from immunoSEQ multiplex PCR, and its TCRdb copy is limited to in-frame clones, with some not included. V and J calls and clone size are copied from that table; D and trimming were computed from the DNA. The table lists about 130,000 clones, roughly 80% of them singletons. This chain uses TRBV7-9 with TRBJ2-3; D might be TRBD2 (6 bases). The specimen sequenced was peripheral blood. The clonotype was recovered from a man aged 55-75 years who had recovered from COVID-19. The CDR3 nucleotides read TGTGCCAGCAGCTTCCCGGGAGACCCAGATACGCAGTATTTT. Translating it yields CASSFPGDPDTQYF.